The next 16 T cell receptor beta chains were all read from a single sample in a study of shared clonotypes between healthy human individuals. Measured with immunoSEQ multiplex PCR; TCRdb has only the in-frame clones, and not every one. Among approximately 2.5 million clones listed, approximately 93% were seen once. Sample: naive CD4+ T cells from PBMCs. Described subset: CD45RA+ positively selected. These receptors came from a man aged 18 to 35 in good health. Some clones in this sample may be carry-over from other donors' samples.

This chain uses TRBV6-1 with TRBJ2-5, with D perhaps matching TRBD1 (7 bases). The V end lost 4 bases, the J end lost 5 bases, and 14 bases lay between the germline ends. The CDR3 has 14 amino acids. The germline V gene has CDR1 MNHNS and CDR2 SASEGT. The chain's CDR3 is CASSAQQGRETQYF. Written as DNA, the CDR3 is TGTGCCAGCAGTGCCCAACAGGGGAGGGAGACCCAGTACTTC.

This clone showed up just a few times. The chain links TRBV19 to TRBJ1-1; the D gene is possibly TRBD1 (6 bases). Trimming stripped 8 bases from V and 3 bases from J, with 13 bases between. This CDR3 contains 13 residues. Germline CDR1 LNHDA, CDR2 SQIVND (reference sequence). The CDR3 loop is CASVTQGYTEAFF. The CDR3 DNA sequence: TGTGCCAGTGTTACCCAGGGGTACACTGAAGCTTTCTTT.

CDR3 DNA: TGTGCCAGCAGTGAAGGGGGCGGGAGGGCCAGGGAGACCCAGTACTTC. This translates into CASSEGGGRARETQYF. This chain links TRBV6-1 with TRBJ2-5; TRBD2 matches at 9 bases. Germline trimming cut 1 base from V and 5 bases from J; bases unmatched to any gene: 8. Germline V gives CDR1 MNHNS, CDR2 SASEGT. This CDR3 spans 16 amino acids.

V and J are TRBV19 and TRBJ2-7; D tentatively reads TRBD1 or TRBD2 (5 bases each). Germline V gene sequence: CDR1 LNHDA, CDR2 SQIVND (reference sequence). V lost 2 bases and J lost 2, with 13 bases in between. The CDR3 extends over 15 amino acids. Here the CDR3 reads CASSIKRDPTYEQYF. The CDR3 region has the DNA TGTGCCAGTAGTATAAAGAGGGACCCAACCTACGAGCAGTACTTC. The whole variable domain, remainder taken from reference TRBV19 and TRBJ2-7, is DGGITQSPKYLFRKEGQNVTLSCEQNLNHDAMYWYRQDPGQGLRLIYYSQIVNDFQKGDIAEGYSVSREKKESFPLTVTSAQKNPTAFYLCASSIKRDPTYEQYFGPGTRLTVT.

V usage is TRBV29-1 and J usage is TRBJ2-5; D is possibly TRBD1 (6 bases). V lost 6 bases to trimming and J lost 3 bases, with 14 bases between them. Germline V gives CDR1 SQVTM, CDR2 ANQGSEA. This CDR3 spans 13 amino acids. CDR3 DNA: TGCAGCGTGACAGGACCATCAAAAGAGACCCAGTACTTC. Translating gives CSVTGPSKETQYF.

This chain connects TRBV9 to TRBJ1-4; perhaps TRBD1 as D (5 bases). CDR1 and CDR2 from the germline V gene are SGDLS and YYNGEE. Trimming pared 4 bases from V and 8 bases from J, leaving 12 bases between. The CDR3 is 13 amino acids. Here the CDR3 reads CASSPPRGEKLFF. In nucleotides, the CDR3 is TGTGCCAGCAGCCCCCCTCGGGGGGAAAAACTGTTTTTT.

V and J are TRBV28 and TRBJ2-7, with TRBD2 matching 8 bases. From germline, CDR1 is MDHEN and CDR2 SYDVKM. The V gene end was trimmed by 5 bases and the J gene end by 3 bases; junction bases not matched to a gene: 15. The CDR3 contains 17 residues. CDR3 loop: CASSPPLPGGAVYEQYF. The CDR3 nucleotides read TGTGCCAGCAGTCCCCCCCTTCCGGGAGGGGCAGTCTACGAGCAGTACTTC.

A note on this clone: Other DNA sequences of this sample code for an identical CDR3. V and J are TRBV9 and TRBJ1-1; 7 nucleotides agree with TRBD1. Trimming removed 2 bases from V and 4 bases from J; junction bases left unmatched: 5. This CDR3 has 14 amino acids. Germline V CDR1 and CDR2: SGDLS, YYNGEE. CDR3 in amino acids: CASSVGTVGTEAFF. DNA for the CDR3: TGTGCCAGCAGCGTCGGGACAGTTGGCACTGAAGCTTTCTTT.

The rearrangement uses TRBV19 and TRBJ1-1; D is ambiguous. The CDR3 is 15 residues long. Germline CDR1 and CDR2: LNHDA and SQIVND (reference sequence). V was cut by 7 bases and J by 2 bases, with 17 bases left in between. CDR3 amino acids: CASKLVFQLNTEAFF. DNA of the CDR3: TGTGCCAGTAAGCTAGTATTTCAGCTAAACACTGAAGCTTTCTTT. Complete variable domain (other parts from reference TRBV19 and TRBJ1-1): DGGITQSPKYLFRKEGQNVTLSCEQNLNHDAMYWYRQDPGQGLRLIYYSQIVNDFQKGDIAEGYSVSREKKESFPLTVTSAQKNPTAFYLCASKLVFQLNTEAFFGQGTRLTVV.

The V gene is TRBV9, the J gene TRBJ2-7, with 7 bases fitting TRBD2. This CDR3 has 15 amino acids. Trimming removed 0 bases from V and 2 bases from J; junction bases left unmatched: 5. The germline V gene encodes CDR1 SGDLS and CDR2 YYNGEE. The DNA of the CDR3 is TGTGCCAGCAGCGTAGAATGGGGGAGGGCCTACGAGCAGTACTTC. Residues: CASSVEWGRAYEQYF.

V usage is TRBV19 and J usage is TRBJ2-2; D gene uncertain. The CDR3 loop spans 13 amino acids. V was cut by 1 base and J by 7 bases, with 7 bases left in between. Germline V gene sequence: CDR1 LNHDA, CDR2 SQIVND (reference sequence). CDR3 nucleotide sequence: TGTGCCAGTAGTATAGCCAGGCACGGGGAGCTGTTTTTT. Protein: CASSIARHGELFF.

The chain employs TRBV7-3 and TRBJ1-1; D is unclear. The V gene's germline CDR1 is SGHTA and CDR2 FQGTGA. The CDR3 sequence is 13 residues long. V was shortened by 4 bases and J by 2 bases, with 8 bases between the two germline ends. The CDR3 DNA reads TGTGCCAGCAGCTCCCTCGGAAACACTGAAGCTTTCTTT. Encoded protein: CASSSLGNTEAFF.

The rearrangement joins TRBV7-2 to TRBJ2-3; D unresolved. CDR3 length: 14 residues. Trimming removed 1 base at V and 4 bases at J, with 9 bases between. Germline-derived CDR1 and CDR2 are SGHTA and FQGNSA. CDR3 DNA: TGTGCCAGCAGCTTAGGGAGTGAGGCAGATACGCAGTATTTT. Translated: CASSLGSEADTQYF.

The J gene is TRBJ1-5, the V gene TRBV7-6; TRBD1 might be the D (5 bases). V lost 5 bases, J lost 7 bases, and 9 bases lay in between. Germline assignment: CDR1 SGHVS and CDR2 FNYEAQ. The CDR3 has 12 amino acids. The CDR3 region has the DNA TGTGCCAGCAGCCAACCAGGGCAGCCCCAGCATTTT. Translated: CASSQPGQPQHF. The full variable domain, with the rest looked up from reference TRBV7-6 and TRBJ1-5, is GAGVSQSPRYKVTKRGQDVALRCDPISGHVSLYWYRQALGQGPEFLTYFNYEAQQDKSGLPNDRFSAERPEGSISTLTIQRTEQRDSAMYRCASSQPGQPQHFGDGTRLSIL.

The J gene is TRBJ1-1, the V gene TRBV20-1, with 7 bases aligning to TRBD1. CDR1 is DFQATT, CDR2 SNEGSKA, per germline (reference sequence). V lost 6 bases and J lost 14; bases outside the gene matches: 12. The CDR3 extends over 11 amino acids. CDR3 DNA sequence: TGCAGTGCAAACGGACAGGCCGGCGGGTTCTTT. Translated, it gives CSANGQAGGFF.

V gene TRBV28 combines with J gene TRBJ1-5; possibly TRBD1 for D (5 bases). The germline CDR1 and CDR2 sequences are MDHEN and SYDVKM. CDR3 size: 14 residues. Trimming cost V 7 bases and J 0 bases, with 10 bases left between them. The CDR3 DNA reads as TGTGCCAGCACCTGGGGGAATAGCAATCAGCCCCAGCATTTT. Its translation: CASTWGNSNQPQHF. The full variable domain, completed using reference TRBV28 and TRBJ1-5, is DVKVTQSSRYLVKRTGEKVFLECVQDMDHENMFWYRQDPGLGLRLIYFSYDVKMKEKGDIPEGYSVSREKKERFSLILESASTNQTSMYLCASTWGNSNQPQHFGDGTRLSIL.